Presented here are 29 T cell receptor beta chains from one specimen sequenced in a study of CXCR3-negative and CXCR3-positive naive CD8 T cells. The study, taken as a whole, reports: Naive cells with CXCR3 showed TRB CDR3s that were more hydrophobic than those in CXCR3-negative naive cells.

No antigen is known for these receptors. Preparation of TRB cDNA libraries relied on 5' RACE carrying UMI labels. TCRdb reprocessed the 5' RACE reads and reports one entry per CDR3 protein, with no DNA. The record lists about 92,000 distinct CDR3 sequences, of which the ten most abundant hold around 0.82%. Input material: naive CXCR3+ CD8+ T cells from blood. The subset denotes: CD45RO-CCR7+CD27+CD95- naive CD8+ T cells expressing CXCR3 (TNR3+). These receptors were collected from a human donor in good health. Some clones in this sample may be carry-over from other donors' samples.

This chain uses TRBV4-2 with TRBJ2-5; the TRBD1 assignment by TCRdb is unverifiable without DNA. The CDR3 contains 18 residues. The germline V gene has CDR1 LGHNA and CDR2 YNFKEQ. The CDR3 reads CASSQGGPATGGQETQYF.

This chain uses TRBV27 with TRBJ1-2; lacking DNA, the TRBD1 call made by TCRdb goes unchecked. CDR3 size: 15 residues. The germline gives CDR1 MNHEY, CDR2 SMNVEV (reference sequence). Here the CDR3 reads CASSSGQSPNYGYTF.

The chain joins TRBV2 to TRBJ1-2. Germline V gene data show CDR1 as SNHLY and CDR2 as FYNNEI. The CDR3 loop spans 12 amino acids. CDR3 loop: CARGGEHYGYTF.

V and J are TRBV27 and TRBJ1-2; the D call of TRBD1 rests on TCRdb alone, since no DNA is present to check it. There are 15 residues in the CDR3. Germline CDR1 is MNHEY and CDR2 is SMNVEV (reference sequence). CDR3 residues: CASSPGPALIDGYTF.

J is TRBJ1-2 and V is TRBV12-3 or TRBV12-4. This CDR3 has 15 residues. The CDR3: CASSLREGIEGGYTF.

The chain carries TRBV3-1 and TRBJ2-1; no DNA is available, so the TRBD1 call from TCRdb remains unchecked. The CDR3 has 13 amino acids. Germline lookup yields CDR1 LGHDT and CDR2 YNNKEL (reference sequence). The CDR3 loop reads CASSPWTGDEQFF.

The chain is built from TRBV25-1 and TRBJ2-7; TCRdb gives TRBD1 as the D gene, but with no DNA this cannot be confirmed. Germline assignment: CDR1 MGHDK and CDR2 SYGVNS. The CDR3 totals 13 residues. The CDR3 spells CASSDTGAYEQYF.

The rearrangement uses TRBV27 and TRBJ2-5; TCRdb picks TRBD1, but there is no DNA to check that call. Germline V lookup: CDR1 MNHEY, CDR2 SMNVEV (reference sequence). The CDR3 is 14 amino acids. The CDR3 here is CASRHHSGEETQYF.

V is TRBV12-3 or TRBV12-4 and J is TRBJ2-3. The CDR3 has 14 residues. This CDR3 is CASSLAGAGDTQYF.

The gene calls are TRBV29-1 and TRBJ1-1. From germline, CDR1 is SQVTM and CDR2 ANQGSEA. The CDR3 length is 13 residues. The chain's CDR3 is CSVEMAMNTEAFF.

This chain connects TRBV29-1 to TRBJ2-1; TCRdb picks TRBD1, but there is no DNA to check that call. From germline, CDR1 is SQVTM and CDR2 ANQGSEA. The CDR3 contains 14 residues. This chain's CDR3 is CSVGWQGTYNEQFF.

The chain has TRBV7-7 and TRBJ2-2; TCRdb's assignment of TRBD1 cannot be checked, as there is no DNA. CDR1 and CDR2 from the germline V gene are SSHAT and FNYEAQ (reference sequence). This CDR3 spans 18 amino acids. The CDR3 sequence: CASSFLVRERSSTGELFF.

This CDR3 reads CASSRSRVHDEQYF. The genes are TRBV7-2 and TRBJ2-7; TCRdb's D call of TRBD1 is untestable without DNA. CDR1 and CDR2 (germline): SGHTA, FQGNSA. The CDR3 is 14 residues long.

The J gene is TRBJ2-7, the V gene TRBV5-1; the D call of TRBD2 rests on TCRdb alone, since no DNA is present to check it. The CDR3 has 15 amino acids. Germline V gene sequence: CDR1 SGHRS, CDR2 YFSETQ. Here the CDR3 reads CASSTESGFSYEQYF.

The chain joins TRBV28 to TRBJ2-7; TCRdb returns TRBD2, unconfirmable since there is no DNA. The CDR3 totals 16 residues. Germline CDR1 is MDHEN and CDR2 is SYDVKM. CDR3 protein: CASTFWTSGRNYEQYF. Together with reference TRBV28 and TRBJ2-7, the CDR3 gives the full variable domain: DVKVTQSSRYLVKRTGEKVFLECVQDMDHENMFWYRQDPGLGLRLIYFSYDVKMKEKGDIPEGYSVSREKKERFSLILESASTNQTSMYLCASTFWTSGRNYEQYFGPGTRLTVT.

The chain joins TRBV2 to TRBJ1-5; there is no DNA to check the TCRdb D call of TRBD1. Looked up from germline, CDR1 is SNHLY and CDR2 is FYNNEI. The length of the CDR3 is 18 residues. The CDR3 spells CASSDLPAGGLSNQPQHF.

The V gene is TRBV27, the J gene TRBJ1-5. CDR3 length: 13 amino acids. Germline V CDR1 and CDR2: MNHEY, SMNVEV (reference sequence). The CDR3 is CASSLSGNQPQHF.

This chain joins TRBV2 and TRBJ2-7; the D call from TCRdb, TRBD1, cannot be confirmed without DNA. Germline values: CDR1 SNHLY, CDR2 FYNNEI. This CDR3 is 14 amino acids long. The CDR3 is CASSGTGEAYEQYF.

The V gene is TRBV7-9, the J gene TRBJ2-7; TCRdb's assignment of TRBD2 cannot be checked, as there is no DNA. Germline V gives CDR1 SEHNR, CDR2 FQNEAQ (reference sequence). The CDR3 runs to 15 residues. The CDR3 loop reads CASSPGLARTYEQYF.

This sequence joins TRBV28 and TRBJ1-1; the D gene TCRdb calls, TRBD1, cannot be checked with no DNA. This CDR3 contains 14 residues. CDR1 and CDR2 from the germline V gene are MDHEN and SYDVKM. The CDR3 here is CASSLSGGGAGAFF.

The J gene is TRBJ1-1, the V gene TRBV10-1; TCRdb picks TRBD1, but there is no DNA to check that call. The CDR3 has 15 amino acids. Germline V gene data show CDR1 as WNHNN and CDR2 as SYGVQD (reference sequence). The CDR3 is CASSTVTGPNTEAFF.

V gene TRBV28 combines with J gene TRBJ2-1; TCRdb proposes TRBD2, but this gene call is untestable without DNA. CDR1 is MDHEN and CDR2 is SYDVKM in the germline V gene. The CDR3 extends over 15 amino acids. The chain's CDR3 is CASSLGTSGRDEQFF.

J is TRBJ1-1 and V is TRBV12-3 or TRBV12-4. CDR3 length: 12 amino acids. CDR3 protein: CASSRVNTEAFF.

This rearrangement joins TRBV7-3 to TRBJ2-1; absent DNA, TCRdb's TRBD2 call cannot be checked. The CDR3 is made up of 15 amino acids. The V gene's germline CDR1 is SGHTA and CDR2 FQGTGA. CDR3 amino acids: CASSLGTSGINEQFF.

The chain has TRBV20-1 and TRBJ2-7; the D gene TCRdb calls, TRBD2, cannot be checked with no DNA. The CDR3 extends over 14 amino acids. The germline V gene encodes CDR1 DFQATT and CDR2 SNEGSKA (reference sequence). The chain's CDR3 is CSAYLAGGGYEQYF.

This sequence joins TRBV14 and TRBJ2-3; there is no DNA to check the TCRdb D call of TRBD1. Germline V lookup: CDR1 SGHDN, CDR2 FVKESK. The CDR3 has 17 residues. CDR3 region: CASSQTQGTDYTDTQYF.

The V call is TRBV12-3 or TRBV12-4, the J call TRBJ2-7; TCRdb indicates TRBD1, and absent DNA this call remains unverified. The CDR3 consists of 15 residues. The CDR3 loop is CASSFGSGRGYEQYF.

The chain is built from TRBV29-1 and TRBJ2-7; TCRdb outputs TRBD1, but without DNA this stays unchecked. Germline assignment: CDR1 SQVTM and CDR2 ANQGSEA. The CDR3 is 13 residues long. The CDR3 is CSVGARSSYEQYF.

V gene TRBV7-9 combines with J gene TRBJ2-1; TCRdb's D gene call, TRBD1, goes unchecked for lack of DNA. The CDR3 consists of 16 residues. Germline assignment: CDR1 SEHNR and CDR2 FQNEAQ (reference sequence). The CDR3 here is CASSNPSGQGDNEQFF.